Presented here are 5 T cell receptor beta chains from one specimen sequenced in a study of cytomegalovirus exposure and HLA in healthy donors. The PCR made use of 60 Vbeta and 13 Jbeta primers. Assay: immunoSEQ multiplex PCR; the TCRdb copy retains only in-frame clones and omits some. Of approximately 150,000 clones listed, around 73% were seen once; the top ten hold less than 3%. The sequenced material came from PBMCs. Receptors were obtained from a female donor in good health and CMV-seronegative.

The genes are TRBV30 and TRBJ1-5; the D gene is possibly TRBD1 (5 bases). Germline V lookup: CDR1 GTSNPN, CDR2 SVGIG (reference sequence). With 2 bases removed from V and 3 bases from J, the gap between germline ends came to 11 bases. This CDR3 comprises 14 residues. Here the CDR3 reads CAWSFNRNNQPQHF. Here the CDR3 DNA reads TGTGCCTGGAGTTTCAACAGGAACAATCAGCCCCAGCATTTT.

Regarding this clone: Sequence at one end of the junction differs from germline and may be a read error. This chain uses TRBV9 with TRBJ1-2; D gene ambiguous. Germline CDR1 reads SGDLS; CDR2 reads YYNGEE. There are 14 residues in the CDR3. CDR3 in amino acids: CASSVGLGEDGYAF. The DNA for the CDR3 is TGTGCCAGCAGCGTGGGCCTCGGGGAGGATGGCTACGCCTTC.

This rearrangement joins TRBV28 to TRBJ2-3; 9 bases line up with TRBD1. Germline lookup yields CDR1 MDHEN and CDR2 SYDVKM. V trimming: 5 bases; J trimming: 4 bases; junction bases outside the gene matches: 16. This CDR3 contains 18 residues. The CDR3 sequence: CASSQGTGMEWRADTQYF. CDR3 in DNA: TGTGCCAGCAGTCAGGGGACAGGGATGGAGTGGAGGGCAGATACGCAGTATTTT.

V gene TRBV5-8 combines with J gene TRBJ1-3; TRBD1 might be the D (5 bases). Trimming shortened V by 0 bases and J by 4 bases, and 11 bases separated the two germline ends. This CDR3 comprises 15 residues. Germline values: CDR1 SGHTS, CDR2 YDEGEE. This CDR3 is CASSLGQTAGNTIYF. CDR3 nucleotide sequence: TGTGCCAGCAGCTTGGGCCAGACAGCCGGAAACACCATATATTTT.

In this sample, this clone turned up a few times. The chain is built from TRBV19 and TRBJ2-3, with 9 bases matching TRBD1. Losses at the gene ends were 6 bases for V and 4 bases for J; bases not matched to a gene: 5. This CDR3 comprises 14 residues. The germline V gene has CDR1 LNHDA and CDR2 SQIVND (reference sequence). Here the CDR3 DNA reads TGTGCCAGTAGAACGGACAGGGGAGCAGATACGCAGTATTTT. Protein: CASRTDRGADTQYF. Using reference TRBV19 and TRBJ2-3 for the parts outside the CDR3, the full variable domain is DGGITQSPKYLFRKEGQNVTLSCEQNLNHDAMYWYRQDPGQGLRLIYYSQIVNDFQKGDIAEGYSVSREKKESFPLTVTSAQKNPTAFYLCASRTDRGADTQYFGPGTRLTVL.